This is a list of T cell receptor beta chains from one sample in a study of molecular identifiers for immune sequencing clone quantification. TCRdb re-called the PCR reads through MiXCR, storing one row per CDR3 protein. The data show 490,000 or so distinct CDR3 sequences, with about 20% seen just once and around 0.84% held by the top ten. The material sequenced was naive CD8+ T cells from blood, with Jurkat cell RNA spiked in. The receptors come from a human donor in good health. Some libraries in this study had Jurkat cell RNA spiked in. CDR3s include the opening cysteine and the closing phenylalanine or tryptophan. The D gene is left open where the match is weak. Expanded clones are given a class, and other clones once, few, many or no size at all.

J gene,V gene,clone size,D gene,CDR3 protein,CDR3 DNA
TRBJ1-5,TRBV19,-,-,CASGIFSSNQPQHF,TGTGCCAGTGGTATCTTCTCTAGCAATCAGCCCCAGCATTTT
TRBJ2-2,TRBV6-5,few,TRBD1,CASSYLPGQGPNTGELFF,TGTGCCAGCAGTTACTTACCGGGACAGGGACCCAACACCGGGGAGCTGTTTTTT
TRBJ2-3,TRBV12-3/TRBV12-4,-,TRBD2,CASSGLAGVSTDTQYF,TGTGCCAGCAGTGGACTAGCGGGGGTGAGCACAGATACGCAGTATTTT
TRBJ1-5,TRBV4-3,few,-,CASSQDWYGPQHF,TGCGCCAGCAGCCAAGATTGGTATGGGCCCCAGCATTTT
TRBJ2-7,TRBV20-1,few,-,CSASRQANTEKYEQYF,TGCAGTGCAAGCAGACAGGCGAACACCGAAAAATACGAGCAGTACTTC
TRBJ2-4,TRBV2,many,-,CASSRGASPYF,TGTGCCAGCAGTAGGGGGGCTTCTCCGTACTTC
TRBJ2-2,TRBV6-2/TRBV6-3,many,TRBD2,CASSRSTGGTGELFF,TGTGCCAGCAGCCGCTCAACGGGGGGGACCGGGGAGCTGTTTTTT
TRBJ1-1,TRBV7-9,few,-,CASSSRDSPASAFF,TGTGCCAGCAGCTCCCGGGACTCCCCTGCATCAGCTTTCTTT
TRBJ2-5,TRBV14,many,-,CASSHAQEPQETQYF,TGTGCCAGCAGCCATGCGCAGGAGCCCCAAGAGACCCAGTACTTC
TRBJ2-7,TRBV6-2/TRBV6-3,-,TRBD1,CASSYPGTGNLEQYF,TGTGCCAGCAGTTACCCCGGGACAGGGAATCTCGAGCAGTACTTC
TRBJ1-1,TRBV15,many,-,CATSKGLGGTEAFF,TGTGCCACCAGCAAGGGGTTGGGGGGCACTGAAGCTTTCTTT
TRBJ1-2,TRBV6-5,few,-,CASRNREEATNYGYTF,TGTGCCAGCAGAAACAGGGAGGAGGCTACTAACTATGGCTACACCTTC
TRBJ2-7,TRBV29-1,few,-,CSVTTGIFYEQYF,TGCAGCGTCACGACTGGAATATTCTACGAGCAGTACTTC
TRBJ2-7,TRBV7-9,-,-,CASSLGPSPGYEQYF,TGTGCCAGCAGCTTAGGGCCCTCCCCGGGCTACGAGCAGTACTTC
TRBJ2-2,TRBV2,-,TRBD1,CASSAGQISTGELFF,TGTGCCAGCAGTGCGGGACAGATAAGTACCGGGGAGCTGTTTTTT
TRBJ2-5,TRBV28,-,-,CASSSRPRETQYF,TGTGCCAGCAGTTCGCGGCCCAGAGAGACCCAGTACTTC
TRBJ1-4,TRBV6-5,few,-,CASSQWIGTANEKLFF,TGTGCCAGCAGCCAATGGATCGGGACGGCAAATGAAAAACTGTTTTTT
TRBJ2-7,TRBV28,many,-,CASSPGRSSYEQYF,TGTGCCAGCAGCCCCGGCAGGAGCTCCTACGAGCAGTACTTC
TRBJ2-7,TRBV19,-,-,CASSFAGKGEQYF,TGTGCCAGTAGTTTTGCAGGGAAAGGGGAGCAGTACTTC
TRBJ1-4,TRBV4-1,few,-,CASSQVELGPNEKLFF,TGCGCCAGCAGCCAAGTGGAATTAGGGCCTAATGAAAAACTGTTTTTT
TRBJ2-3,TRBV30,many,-,CAWEGKDGDTQYF,TGTGCCTGGGAGGGGAAGGATGGAGATACGCAGTATTTT
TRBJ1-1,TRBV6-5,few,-,CASTQGAGTEAFF,TGTGCCAGCACCCAGGGAGCCGGCACTGAAGCTTTCTTT